Presented here are 9 T cell receptor beta chains from one specimen sequenced in a study of T cells in Graves' hyperthyroidism and ophthalmopathy. Amplification of TCR beta CDR3 regions was performed using RNA transcripts as template. Using the HTBI primer set, a first-round RT-PCR was run on the TCR CDR3. Via MiXCR, TCRdb re-called the multiplex PCR reads, giving one row per CDR3 protein. The data hold around 190,000 distinct CDR3 sequences, with about a sixth observed a single time. Sequenced input: blood. The source of these receptors is a woman aged 45 to 65 with Graves' hyperthyroidism.

The table lists this clonotype with many counts. This chain connects TRBV20-1 to TRBJ1-1; D possibly corresponds to TRBD1 (5 bases). Trimming took off 5 bases at V and 5 bases at J, with 15 bases between the two ends. This CDR3 is 13 amino acids long. The germline V gene has CDR1 DFQATT and CDR2 SNEGSKA (reference sequence). For the CDR3, the DNA is TGCAGTGCTCGAGGGGCAGGGAGAACTGAAGCTTTCTTT. The encoded protein is CSARGAGRTEAFF.

This clonotype was recorded at least ten times. The chain employs TRBV18 and TRBJ2-7; D remains unclear. Germline V gene data show CDR1 as KGHSH and CDR2 as LQKENI. The length of the CDR3 is 12 residues. V was trimmed by 1 base and J by 7 bases, leaving 8 bases between them. The CDR3 here is CASSPLPGEQYF. For the CDR3, the DNA is TGTGCCAGCTCACCACTCCCCGGTGAGCAGTACTTC.

This rearrangement joins TRBV30 to TRBJ1-5; D gene uncertain. The CDR3 runs 13 residues. Deletions cut 0 bases from V and 5 bases from J, with 8 bases between. The V gene's germline CDR1 is GTSNPN and CDR2 SVGIG (reference sequence). The DNA of the CDR3 is TGTGCCTGGAGTGTAGAGTGGGATCAGCCCCAGCATTTT. It encodes CAWSVEWDQPQHF.

Turning to this clonotype: Being one base from a much bigger clone, this may be a read error. V usage is TRBV27 and J usage is TRBJ1-1; perhaps TRBD1 as D (6 bases). Germline assignment: CDR1 MNHEY and CDR2 SMNVEV (reference sequence). This CDR3 has 16 residues. CDR3 sequence reads: CASRNLTGGRDTEVFF. The CDR3 DNA reads TGTGCCAGCAGAAACTTAACGGGGGGACGGGACACTGAAGTTTTCTTT.

This clonotype was seen at least ten times. The chain uses TRBV6-1 and TRBJ1-1; 9 bases align to TRBD1. CDR1 and CDR2 (germline): MNHNS, SASEGT. Losses at the gene ends were 8 bases for V and 0 bases for J; bases not matched to a gene: 4. There are 14 residues in the CDR3. DNA of the CDR3: TGTGCCAGCCGACAGGGGGGGATGAACACTGAAGCTTTCTTT. The encoded protein is CASRQGGMNTEAFF.

This rearrangement joins TRBV10-1 to TRBJ1-1; D possibly corresponds to TRBD1 (6 bases). Trimming stripped 0 bases from V and 0 bases from J, with 14 bases between. The CDR3 has 17 amino acids. The V gene's germline CDR1 is WNHNN and CDR2 SYGVQD (reference sequence). CDR3 coding DNA: TGCGCCAGCAGTGAGTCGCTATTGGGGGACATGAACACTGAAGCTTTCTTT. It codes for CASSESLLGDMNTEAFF.

This clonotype came up many times. The chain links TRBV27 to TRBJ1-1; D may be TRBD1 (6 bases). Germline-derived CDR1 and CDR2 are MNHEY and SMNVEV (reference sequence). Between the trimmed V and J ends, which lost 6 bases and 1 base, there was a span of 15 bases. The CDR3 extends over 15 amino acids. The CDR3 here is CASSLRTVRNTEAFF. The CDR3 coding sequence is TGTGCCAGCAGCCTACGGACAGTCCGGAACACTGAAGCTTTCTTT.

This clonotype was detected ten times or more. V is TRBV20-1 and J is TRBJ2-1; a possible D gene is TRBD2 (6 bases). The V end was cut by 2 bases, the J end by 3 bases, with 14 bases between. This CDR3 is 15 amino acids long. The germline V gene encodes CDR1 DFQATT and CDR2 SNEGSKA (reference sequence). The CDR3, as DNA: TGCAGTGCTAGACGCTCCGAGGGACTCTACAATGAGCAGTTCTTC. This encodes CSARRSEGLYNEQFF.

This clonotype came up many times. The chain uses TRBV18 and TRBJ1-2; a possible D gene is TRBD1 (5 bases). This CDR3 has 13 amino acids. V gave up 0 bases and J gave up 5 bases, with 7 bases separating them. CDR1 and CDR2 (germline): KGHSH, LQKENI. The CDR3 here is CASSPPTVYGYTF. DNA for the CDR3: TGTGCCAGCTCACCACCGACAGTTTATGGCTACACCTTC.